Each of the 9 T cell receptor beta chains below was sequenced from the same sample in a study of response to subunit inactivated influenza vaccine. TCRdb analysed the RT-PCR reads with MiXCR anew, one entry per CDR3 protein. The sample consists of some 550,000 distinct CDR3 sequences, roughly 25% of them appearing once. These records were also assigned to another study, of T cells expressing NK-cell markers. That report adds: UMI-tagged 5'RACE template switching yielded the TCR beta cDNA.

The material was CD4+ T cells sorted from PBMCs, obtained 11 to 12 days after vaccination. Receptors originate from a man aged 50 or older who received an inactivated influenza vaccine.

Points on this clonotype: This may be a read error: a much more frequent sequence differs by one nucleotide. The CDR3 region has the DNA TGCGCCAGCAGCCAGGGGGACGCTGACAATCAGCCCCAGTATTTT. It is translated as CASSQGDADNQPQYF. The V call is TRBV4-1, the J call TRBJ1-5; D may correspond to TRBD1 or TRBD2 (5 bases each). TRBJ2-3 explains the end of the DNA better; the J call may be wrong. The CDR3 is 15 amino acids. The germline V gene encodes CDR1 MGHRA and CDR2 YSYEKL.

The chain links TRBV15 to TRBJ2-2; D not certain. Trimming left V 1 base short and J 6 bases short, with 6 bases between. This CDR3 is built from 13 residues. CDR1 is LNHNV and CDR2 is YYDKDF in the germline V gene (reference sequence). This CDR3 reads CATSRVVAGELFF. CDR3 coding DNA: TGTGCCACCAGCAGAGTGGTCGCCGGGGAGCTGTTTTTT. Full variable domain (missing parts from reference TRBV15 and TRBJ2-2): DAMVIQNPRYQVTQFGKPVTLSCSQTLNHNVMYWYQQKSSQAPKLLFHYYDKDFNNEADTPDNFQSRRPNTSFCFLDIRSPGLGDTAMYLCATSRVVAGELFFGEGSRLTVL.

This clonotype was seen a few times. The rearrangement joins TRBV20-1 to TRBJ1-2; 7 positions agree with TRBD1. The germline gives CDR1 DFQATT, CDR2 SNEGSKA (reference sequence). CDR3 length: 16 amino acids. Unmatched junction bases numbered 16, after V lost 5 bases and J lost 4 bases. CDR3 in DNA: TGCAGTGCTCCACAAAGGGGAAGGGGGCGGGGCTATGGCTACACCTTC. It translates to CSAPQRGRGRGYGYTF.

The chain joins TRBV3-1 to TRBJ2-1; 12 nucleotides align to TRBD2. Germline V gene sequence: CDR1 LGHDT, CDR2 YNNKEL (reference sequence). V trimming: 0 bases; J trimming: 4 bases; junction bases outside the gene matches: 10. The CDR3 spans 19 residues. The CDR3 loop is CASSQDLLTSGSNYNEQFF. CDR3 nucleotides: TGTGCCAGCAGCCAAGATCTCCTGACTAGCGGGAGTAATTACAATGAGCAGTTCTTC.

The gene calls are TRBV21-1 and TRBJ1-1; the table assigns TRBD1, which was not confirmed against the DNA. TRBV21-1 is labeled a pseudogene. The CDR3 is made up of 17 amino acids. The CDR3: CASSTAIAGFGNTEAFF. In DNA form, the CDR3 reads TGTGCCAGCAGCACCGCAATCGCAGGGTTTGGGAACACTGAAGCTTTCTTT.

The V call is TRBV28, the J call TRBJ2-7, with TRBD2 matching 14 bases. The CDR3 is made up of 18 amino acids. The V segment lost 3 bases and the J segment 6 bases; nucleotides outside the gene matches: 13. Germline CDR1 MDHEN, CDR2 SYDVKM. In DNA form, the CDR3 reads TGTGCCAGCAGTTTGGCGCTACCCGGGACTAGCGGGAGATCCGAGCAGTACTTC. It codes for CASSLALPGTSGRSEQYF.

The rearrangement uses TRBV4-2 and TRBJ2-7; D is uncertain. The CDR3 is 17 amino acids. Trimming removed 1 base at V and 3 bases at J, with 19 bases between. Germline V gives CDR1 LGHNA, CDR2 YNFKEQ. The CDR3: CASSQGVSATADYEQYF. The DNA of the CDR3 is TGTGCCAGCAGCCAAGGGGTCTCAGCGACGGCCGACTACGAGCAGTACTTC.

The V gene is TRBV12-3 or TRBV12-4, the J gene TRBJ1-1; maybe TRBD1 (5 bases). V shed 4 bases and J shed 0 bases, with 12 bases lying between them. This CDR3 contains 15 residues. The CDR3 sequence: CASSSQGNMNTEAFF. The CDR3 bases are TGTGCCAGCAGTTCTCAGGGTAATATGAACACTGAAGCTTTCTTT.

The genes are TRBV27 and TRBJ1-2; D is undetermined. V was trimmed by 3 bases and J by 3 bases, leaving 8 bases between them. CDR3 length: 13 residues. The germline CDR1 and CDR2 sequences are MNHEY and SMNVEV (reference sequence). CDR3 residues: CASSFLADYGYTF. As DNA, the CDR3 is TGTGCCAGCAGTTTTCTGGCAGACTATGGCTACACCTTC.